One sample yielded the 3 T cell receptor beta chains listed below, sequenced in a study of blood T cells in healthy people across ages (dated by TCRdb to between 2014 and 2017). The library relied on 5' RACE. The instrument was an Illumina HiSeq 2500. The second PCR ran for about 6 to 12 cycles and used a J-beta primer mix along with a sample-barcoded 5' primer. The public reads were reanalyzed by TCRdb: fastp trimming at Q25, MiXCR alignment, in-frame beta chains only. Every entry covers one CDR3 protein and lists the most common genes and DNA from its rows. This sample gives around 800,000 distinct CDR3 sequences in total; roughly 44% of them show up just once. Of the sample, nearly 20% is held by the ten largest clones. The sample comprised blood. These receptors originate from a man aged 60-69 years in good health.

The CDR3 sequence is CASSPRGVQGEKLFF. DNA of the CDR3: TGTGCCAGCAGCCCCAGGGGGGTACAGGGGGAAAAACTGTTTTTT. The chain links TRBV5-4 to TRBJ1-4; 7 bases agree with TRBD1. This CDR3 region has 15 residues. Per germline, CDR1 SGHNT and CDR2 YYREEE (reference sequence). Unmatched junction bases numbered 11, after V lost 4 bases and J lost 8 bases.

The chain joins TRBV12-3 or TRBV12-4 to TRBJ2-3; D could derive from TRBD1 or TRBD2 (5 bases each). Trimming shortened V by 6 bases and J by 7 bases, and 11 bases separated the two germline ends. This CDR3 spans 12 amino acids. The CDR3: CASRVQDYTQYF. The CDR3 nucleotides read TGTGCCAGCAGAGTACAGGACTATACGCAGTATTTT.

V gene TRBV24-1 combines with J gene TRBJ2-3, with D tentatively TRBD2 (6 bases). V lost 6 bases and J 5 bases, leaving 17 bases between the germline ends. CDR1 is KGHDR, CDR2 SFDVKD, per germline. This CDR3 has 15 residues. CDR3 nucleotide sequence: TGTGCCACCAGTCTCAGCGCGGGGAATGTAGATACGCAGTATTTT. Protein: CATSLSAGNVDTQYF.